This record covers a single T cell receptor (beta chain). CDR3 size: 16 residues. V shed 6 bases, J shed 4 bases, and the junction held 12 bases outside the gene matches. Per germline, CDR1 SGHTA and CDR2 FQGNSA. These data come from a study of blood T cell repertoires in COVID-19. Study-wide context: Donors in the United States, Italy and Spain gave samples during acute or convalescent COVID-19. In each case, the material was cDNA or gDNA derived from T cells, B-cell-depleted T cells, or PBMCs.

In the study's own analysis: How many nucleated cells were present was estimated from reference gene primer amplification. Using immunoSEQ multiplex PCR, the repertoire was profiled, and TCRdb retains in-frame clones only, with some absent. Clonal size and the V and J genes are those of that table, whereas D and trimming came from the DNA. Of under 250,000 clones listed, 85% to 90% were seen once; the top ten hold around 10%. This clonotype originated in a man aged 45 to 65 with COVID-19, enrolled during active disease. The sequencing sample was made of peripheral blood. This chain links TRBV7-2 with TRBJ2-3; 8 positions agree with TRBD1. Written as DNA, the CDR3 is TGTGCCAGCAGGAACAGGGGGGCTTTATCCCCAGATACGCAGTATTTT. It translates to CASRNRGALSPDTQYF.